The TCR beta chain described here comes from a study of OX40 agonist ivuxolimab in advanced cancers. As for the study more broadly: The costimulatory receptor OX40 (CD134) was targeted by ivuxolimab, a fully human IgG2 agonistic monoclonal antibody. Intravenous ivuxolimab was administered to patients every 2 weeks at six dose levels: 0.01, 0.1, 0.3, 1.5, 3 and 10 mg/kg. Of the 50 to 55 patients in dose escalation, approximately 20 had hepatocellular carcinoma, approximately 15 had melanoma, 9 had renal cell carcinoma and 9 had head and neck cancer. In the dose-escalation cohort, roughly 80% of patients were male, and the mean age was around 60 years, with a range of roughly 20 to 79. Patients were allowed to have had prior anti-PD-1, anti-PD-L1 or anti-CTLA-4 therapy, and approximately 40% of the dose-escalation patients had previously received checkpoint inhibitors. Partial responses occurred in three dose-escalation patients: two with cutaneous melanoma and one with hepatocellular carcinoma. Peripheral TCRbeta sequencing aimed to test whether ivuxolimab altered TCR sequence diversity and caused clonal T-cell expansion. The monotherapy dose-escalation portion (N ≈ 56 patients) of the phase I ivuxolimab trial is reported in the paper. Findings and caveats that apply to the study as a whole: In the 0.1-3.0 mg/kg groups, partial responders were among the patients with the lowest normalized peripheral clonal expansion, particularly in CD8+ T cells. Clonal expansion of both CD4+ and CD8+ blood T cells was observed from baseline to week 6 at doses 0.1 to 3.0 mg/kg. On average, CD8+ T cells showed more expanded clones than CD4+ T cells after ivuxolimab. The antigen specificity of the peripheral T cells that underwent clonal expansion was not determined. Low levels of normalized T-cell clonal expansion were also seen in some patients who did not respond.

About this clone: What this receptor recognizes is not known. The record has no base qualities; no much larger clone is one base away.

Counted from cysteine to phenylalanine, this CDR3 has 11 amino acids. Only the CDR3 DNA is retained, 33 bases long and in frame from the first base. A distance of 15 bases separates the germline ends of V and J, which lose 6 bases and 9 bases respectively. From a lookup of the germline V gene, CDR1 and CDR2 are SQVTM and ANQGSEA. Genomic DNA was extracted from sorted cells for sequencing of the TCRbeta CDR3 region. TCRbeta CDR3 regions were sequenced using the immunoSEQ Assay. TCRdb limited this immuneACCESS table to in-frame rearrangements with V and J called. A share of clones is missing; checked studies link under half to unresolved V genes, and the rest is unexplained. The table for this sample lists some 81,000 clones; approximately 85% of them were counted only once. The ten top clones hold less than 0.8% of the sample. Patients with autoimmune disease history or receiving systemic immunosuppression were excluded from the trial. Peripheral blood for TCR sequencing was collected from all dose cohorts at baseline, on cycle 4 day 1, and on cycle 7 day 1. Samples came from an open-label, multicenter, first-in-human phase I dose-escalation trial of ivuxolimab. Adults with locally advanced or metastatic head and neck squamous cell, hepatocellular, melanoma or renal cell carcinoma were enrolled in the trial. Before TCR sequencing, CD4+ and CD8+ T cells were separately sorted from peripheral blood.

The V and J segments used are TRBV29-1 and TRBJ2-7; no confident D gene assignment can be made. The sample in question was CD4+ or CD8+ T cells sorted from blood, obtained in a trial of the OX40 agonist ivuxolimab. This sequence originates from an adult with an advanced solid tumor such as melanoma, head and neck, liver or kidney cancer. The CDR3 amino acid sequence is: CSVIREVTQYF. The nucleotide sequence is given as TGCAGCGTCATCCGAGAAGTGACGCAGTACTTC.